The 12 T cell receptor beta chains below all came from one sample that was sequenced in a study of T cells in Graves' hyperthyroidism and ophthalmopathy. Amplified regions were TCR beta CDR3 sequences from RNA transcripts. The HTBI primer set drove a first-round RT-PCR of the TCR CDR3. TCRdb processed the multiplex PCR reads anew with MiXCR; each CDR3 protein has one entry. This sample carries around 290,000 distinct CDR3 sequences, about 17% of them seen once, and the ten largest clones take around 61%. Sequencing was performed on blood. The receptors originated from a woman aged 60-70 years with Graves' ophthalmopathy.

This clonotype was counted many times. This chain links TRBV2 with TRBJ2-1, with 15 bases fitting TRBD2. Trimming cost V 8 bases and J 5 bases; bases outside gene matches: 4. The CDR3 extends over 15 amino acids. Looked up from germline, CDR1 is SNHLY and CDR2 is FYNNEI. CDR3 sequence (DNA): TGTGCCAGCCAGGGACTAGCGGGGGGCCACAATGAGCAGTTCTTC. It specifies CASQGLAGGHNEQFF. Full variable domain (missing parts from reference TRBV2 and TRBJ2-1): EPEVTQTPSHQVTQMGQEVILRCVPISNHLYFYWYRQILGQKVEFLVSFYNNEISEKSEIFDDQFSVERPDGSNFTLKIRSTKLEDSAMYFCASQGLAGGHNEQFFGPGTRLTVL.

The rearrangement links TRBV20-1 to TRBJ2-3; D gene ambiguous. Germline V gene data show CDR1 as DFQATT and CDR2 as SNEGSKA (reference sequence). The CDR3 totals 15 residues. The V and J ends lost 3 bases and 2 bases respectively, with 15 bases between them. In DNA, the CDR3 is TGCAGTGCTAGCGGGCGTCCACCTATCACAGATACGCAGTATTTT. Translating gives CSASGRPPITDTQYF.

The chain is built from TRBV19 and TRBJ2-1, with 7 nucleotides matching TRBD2. Trimming at V came to 6 bases and at J to 5 bases, leaving 7 bases not matched to a gene. Germline CDR1 LNHDA, CDR2 SQIVND (reference sequence). This CDR3 comprises 14 residues. The CDR3 DNA reads as TGTGCCAGTAGGAAACCGGGACTAAACAATGAGCAGTTCTTC. This codes for CASRKPGLNNEQFF.

At least ten counts were recorded for this clonotype. This chain joins TRBV7-2 and TRBJ2-5; 12 bases fit TRBD2. Germline V CDR1 and CDR2: SGHTA, FQGNSA. The CDR3 is 19 residues long. V was pared by 2 bases and J by 1 base, with 11 bases of the junction left unmatched. CDR3 region: CASSLRLAGAPSTQETQYF. DNA of the CDR3: TGTGCCAGCAGCTTACGACTAGCGGGAGCCCCCTCAACCCAAGAGACCCAGTACTTC.

The table lists this clonotype with many counts. The chain carries TRBV12-3 or TRBV12-4 and TRBJ2-3, with D perhaps matching TRBD2 (6 bases). The CDR3 length is 15 residues. Trimming took off 2 bases at V and 3 bases at J, with 12 bases between the two ends. For the CDR3, the DNA is TGTGCCAGCAGTTTACCGGGGACTTCGACAGATACGCAGTATTTT. Translation: CASSLPGTSTDTQYF.

This clonotype was counted a few times. One end of the junction does not line up with germline, which may come from a read error. The chain joins TRBV5-6 to TRBJ1-2; 12 bases are a match to TRBD1. CDR1 is SGHDT and CDR2 is YYEEEE in the germline V gene. The CDR3 has 16 residues. The CDR3 sequence is CASSQEFGTGGWGYTF. The CDR3, as DNA: TGCGCCAGCAGCCAAGAGTTCGGGACAGGGGGCTGGGGCTACACCTTC.

This clonotype occurred a few times. The rearrangement uses TRBV9 and TRBJ2-5, with 9 positions matching TRBD1. The germline CDR1 and CDR2 sequences are SGDLS and YYNGEE. The V and J ends lost 3 bases and 2 bases, in that order; junction bases with no gene match: 8. The CDR3 length is 16 residues. The CDR3 bases are TGTGCCAGCAGCGCAACAGGGGGCGCGGGACAAGAGACCCAGTACTTC. This gives the protein CASSATGGAGQETQYF.

This clonotype was counted ten times or more. This rearrangement joins TRBV7-2 to TRBJ1-1; tentative D call: TRBD1 (6 bases). The CDR3 is 14 amino acids. V was pared by 4 bases and J by 1 base, with 10 bases between. CDR1 is SGHTA, CDR2 FQGNSA, per germline. CDR3 protein: CASSSQQGNTEAFF. The CDR3 nucleotides are TGTGCCAGCAGCTCGCAACAGGGGAACACTGAAGCTTTCTTT. The variable domain in full, with the rest retrieved from reference TRBV7-2 and TRBJ1-1, is GAGVSQSPSNKVTEKGKDVELRCDPISGHTALYWYRQSLGQGLEFLIYFQGNSAPDKSGLPSDRFSAERTGGSVSTLTIQRTQQEDSAVYLCASSSQQGNTEAFFGQGTRLTVV.

The CDR3 DNA sequence: TGTGCCAGCTCATACCAGGGGGCCGAGTATGGCTACACCTTC. Its protein product is CASSYQGAEYGYTF. V usage is TRBV18 and J usage is TRBJ1-2; 8 nucleotides align to TRBD1. The CDR3 extends over 14 amino acids. Trimming took 5 bases from V and 5 from J; bases not matched to a gene: 7. Germline CDR1 KGHSH, CDR2 LQKENI.

In its sample, this clonotype was seen a few times. This sequence joins TRBV6-5 and TRBJ2-7, with D tentatively TRBD2 (5 bases). V was cut by 0 bases and J by 0 bases, with 9 bases left in between. CDR3 size: 15 residues. The germline gives CDR1 MNHEY, CDR2 SVGAGI. The CDR3 bases are TGTGCCAGCAGTTACTCACGGAGGAGCTCCTACGAGCAGTACTTC. Protein: CASSYSRRSSYEQYF.

As regards this clonotype: A much larger clone lies a single base off, so this may be a read error. The J gene is TRBJ1-2, the V gene TRBV28, with D possibly matching TRBD1 (6 bases). Germline CDR1 reads MDHEN; CDR2 reads SYDVKM. The CDR3 is made up of 15 amino acids. Written as DNA, the CDR3 is TGTGGCAGCAGCTTCCCCATTCGAAGCGGGGGCGGCTACACCTTC. The encoded protein is CGSSFPIRSGGGYTF.

The genes are TRBV20-1 and TRBJ1-4, with 8 bases fitting TRBD1. The CDR3 is 14 residues long. The germline gives CDR1 DFQATT, CDR2 SNEGSKA (reference sequence). J gave up 4 bases and V 5 bases, and 6 bases lay outside the gene matches. CDR3 residues: CSALRQGYNEKLFF. CDR3 coding DNA: TGCAGTGCTTTGAGACAGGGGTATAATGAAAAACTGTTTTTT.